Shown below are 20 T cell receptor beta chains from a single sample sequenced in a study of T cell changes during pregnancy in multiple sclerosis. Repertoires were generated with immunoSEQ multiplex PCR, while TCRdb's copy carries only in-frame clones and drops some. The data contain 74,000 or so clones, over 85% of them singletons. The sample in question was CD4+ T cells from peripheral blood mononuclear cells, obtained before pregnancy. The receptor source for this set is a female donor with multiple sclerosis, enrolled in a pregnancy study.

This clone was found a few times. This chain joins TRBV10-1 and TRBJ2-3, with TRBD2 identical over 7 bases. The CDR3 consists of 14 residues. V lost 4 bases to trimming and J lost 5 bases; unmatched junction nucleotides: 6. Germline CDR1 reads WNHNN; CDR2 reads SYGVQD (reference sequence). CDR3 coding DNA: TGCGCCAGCAGTGGGACTAGGATTATAGATACGCAGTATTTT. Protein: CASSGTRIIDTQYF.

The chain is built from TRBV6-1 and TRBJ1-3; D uncertain. Germline V lookup: CDR1 MNHNS, CDR2 SASEGT. This CDR3 is 14 amino acids long. V was clipped by 3 bases and J by 0 bases, with 6 bases between them. The CDR3 region has the DNA TGTGCCAGCAGTGACTATATCTCTGGAAACACCATATATTTT. It specifies CASSDYISGNTIYF.

This chain connects TRBV28 to TRBJ2-3; no clear D. The length of the CDR3 is 14 residues. The germline V gene encodes CDR1 MDHEN and CDR2 SYDVKM. V dropped 2 bases and J dropped 2 bases, with 8 bases sitting between them. The CDR3 region is CASSLEPLTDTQYF. Here the CDR3 DNA reads TGTGCCAGCAGTTTAGAGCCGCTCACAGATACGCAGTATTTT.

This chain connects TRBV19 to TRBJ1-2, with a tentative D call TRBD1 (6 bases). Germline assignment: CDR1 LNHDA and CDR2 SQIVND (reference sequence). The CDR3 is 15 residues long. Trimming took off 0 bases at V and 6 bases at J, with 14 bases between the two ends. Here the CDR3 DNA reads TGTGCCAGTAGTATAGATCCATGGGGGCGAGATGGCTACACCTTC. It is translated as CASSIDPWGRDGYTF.

The gene calls are TRBV2 and TRBJ2-7; D call uncertain. Trimming cost V 6 bases and J 0 bases, with 6 bases left between them. CDR3 length equals 12 residues. Per germline, CDR1 SNHLY and CDR2 FYNNEI. The chain's CDR3 is CASSLSSYEQYF. The CDR3 DNA sequence: TGTGCCAGCAGCCTTAGCTCCTACGAGCAGTACTTC. The entire variable domain, with the rest obtained from reference TRBV2 and TRBJ2-7, is as follows: EPEVTQTPSHQVTQMGQEVILRCVPISNHLYFYWYRQILGQKVEFLVSFYNNEISEKSEIFDDQFSVERPDGSNFTLKIRSTKLEDSAMYFCASSLSSYEQYFGPGTRLTVT.

V usage is TRBV6-5 and J usage is TRBJ1-1; D possibly corresponds to TRBD1 (5 bases). Looked up from germline, CDR1 is MNHEY and CDR2 is SVGAGI. V lost 8 bases and J 1 base, leaving 11 bases between the germline ends. This CDR3 is built from 13 residues. The CDR3 nucleotides are TGTGCCAGCGCGCCAGGGCGGAACACTGAAGCTTTCTTT. Amino acids: CASAPGRNTEAFF.

V usage is TRBV9 and J usage is TRBJ2-5; 10 nucleotides match TRBD2. J was trimmed by 2 bases and V by 0 bases; bases with no gene match: 7. The CDR3 totals 17 residues. Germline-derived CDR1 and CDR2 are SGDLS and YYNGEE. CDR3 bases: TGTGCCAGCAGCGTAGCTCCGGGACTAGCGTTGCAAGAGACCCAGTACTTC. It codes for CASSVAPGLALQETQYF.

This sequence joins TRBV25-1 and TRBJ1-1, with a possible D match to TRBD1 (5 bases). Trimming removed 3 bases from V and 2 bases from J, with 13 bases in between. The CDR3 totals 15 residues. Per germline, CDR1 MGHDK and CDR2 SYGVNS. The CDR3, as DNA: TGTGCCAGCAGTGACTTAACAGGCCTTAACACTGAAGCTTTCTTT. It encodes CASSDLTGLNTEAFF.

The chain carries TRBV7-2 and TRBJ1-2; TRBD1 aligns across 8 bases. V trimming: 5 bases; J trimming: 8 bases; junction bases outside the gene matches: 7. CDR1 and CDR2 (germline): SGHTA, FQGNSA. The CDR3 totals 13 residues. CDR3 protein: CASSPDRDFGYTF. For the CDR3, the DNA is TGTGCCAGCAGCCCGGACAGGGACTTCGGCTACACCTTC.

The chain carries TRBV19 and TRBJ1-5, with 11 bases aligning to TRBD1. The CDR3 spans 14 residues. Unmatched junction bases numbered 3, after V lost 9 bases and J lost 2 bases. Germline CDR1 reads LNHDA; CDR2 reads SQIVND (reference sequence). DNA of the CDR3: TGTGCCAGCCGGACAGGGGGCGGCAATCAGCCCCAGCATTTT. This sequence encodes CASRTGGGNQPQHF.

The rearrangement joins TRBV6-1 to TRBJ1-5, with 7 positions matching TRBD1. Germline CDR1 and CDR2: MNHNS and SASEGT. The junction had 7 bases not matched to a gene; V was cut back by 1 base and J by 7 bases. The CDR3 is 15 residues long. Written as DNA, the CDR3 is TGTGCCAGCAGTGAAGGACAGGGCTTTAACCAGCCCCAGCATTTT. Residues: CASSEGQGFNQPQHF.

CDR3 DNA: TGTGCCAGTATCGGACAGGGAGGTGATGAAAAACTGTTTTTT. Its translation is CASIGQGGDEKLFF. The chain recombines TRBV19 with TRBJ1-4, with 8 bases lining up with TRBD1. V gave up 7 bases and J gave up 6 bases; unmatched junction bases: 7. Germline loops: CDR1 LNHDA, CDR2 SQIVND (reference sequence). This CDR3 comprises 14 residues.

The gene calls are TRBV4-1 and TRBJ1-1; D is unclear. V lost 2 bases, J lost 8 bases, and 9 bases lay in between. The germline V gene encodes CDR1 MGHRA and CDR2 YSYEKL. The CDR3 consists of 12 residues. This chain's CDR3 is CASSQPGEEAFF. The DNA for the CDR3 is TGCGCCAGCAGCCAACCGGGAGAGGAAGCTTTCTTT.

This sequence joins TRBV5-3 and TRBJ2-2; 8 bases agree with TRBD1. TRBV5-3 is an ORF for which the function is uncertain. This CDR3 is built from 15 residues. The V gene end was trimmed by 6 bases and the J gene end by 4 bases; junction bases not matched to a gene: 8. The CDR3 sequence: CARIAPGQATGELFF. The DNA of the CDR3 is TGTGCCAGAATAGCGCCGGGACAGGCCACCGGGGAGCTGTTTTTT.

This sequence joins TRBV7-9 and TRBJ2-7; 8 positions agree with TRBD2. Germline values: CDR1 SEHNR, CDR2 FQNEAQ (reference sequence). The CDR3 is made up of 14 amino acids. Germline trimming cut 5 bases from V and 0 bases from J; bases unmatched to any gene: 3. The CDR3 DNA reads TGTGCCAGCAGCCCTCTAGCGGGCTCCTACGAGCAGTACTTC. This encodes CASSPLAGSYEQYF.

This clone was recorded only once. The chain couples TRBV5-1 to TRBJ2-3, with TRBD2 matching 10 bases. J gave up 4 bases and V 4 bases, and 9 bases lay outside the gene matches. The CDR3 is made up of 16 amino acids. Germline V CDR1 and CDR2: SGHRS, YFSETQ. In nucleotides, the CDR3 is TGCGCCAGCAGCCTTTGGGCTAGCGGGAGATCAGATACGCAGTATTTT. Translating it yields CASSLWASGRSDTQYF.

This clone was seen a single time. The gene calls are TRBV6-6 and TRBJ2-7, with a weak D call TRBD2 (6 bases). The germline gives CDR1 MNHNY, CDR2 SVGAGI (reference sequence). The CDR3 loop spans 14 amino acids. Trimming took off 0 bases at V and 2 bases at J, with 8 bases between the two ends. The CDR3: CASSYSAGPYEQYF. The DNA for the CDR3 is TGTGCCAGCAGTTACTCGGCGGGACCCTACGAGCAGTACTTC.

The V call is TRBV6-5, the J call TRBJ2-3, with a tentative D call TRBD1 (6 bases). CDR3 size: 15 residues. V was pared by 0 bases and J by 3 bases, with 10 bases between. Germline-derived CDR1 and CDR2 are MNHEY and SVGAGI. In DNA form, the CDR3 reads TGTGCCAGCAGTTACTCGGGGGCACGTACAGATACGCAGTATTTT. It is translated as CASSYSGARTDTQYF.

The rearrangement joins TRBV6-6 to TRBJ2-7; D gene ambiguous. Trimming cost V 1 base and J 3 bases, with 10 bases left between them. The CDR3 sequence is 14 residues long. In germline, CDR1 is MNHNY, CDR2 SVGAGI (reference sequence). The CDR3 protein is CASSYYPQDYEQYF. The CDR3 region has the DNA TGTGCCAGCAGTTACTATCCACAAGACTACGAGCAGTACTTC.

The chain employs TRBV5-4 and TRBJ1-6; 7 bases fit TRBD1. J lost 8 bases, V lost 4 bases, and 15 bases had no gene match. This CDR3 contains 17 residues. Germline CDR1 and CDR2: SGHNT and YYREEE (reference sequence). The CDR3 DNA is TGTGCCAGCAGCACCCTCCGGGACAGAAGCGAGGATTCACCCCTCCACTTT. Its translation: CASSTLRDRSEDSPLHF.